Listed here are 19 T cell receptor beta chains from one sample, sequenced in a study of T-cell memory formation after mild COVID-19. One entry per CDR3 protein results from TCRdb running MiXCR on the 5' RACE reads. The sample holds about 200,000 distinct CDR3 sequences; approximately 20% are singletons and the top ten take roughly 2.6%. Sequenced input: PBMCs or a T cell subset sorted from them (not recorded which). These receptors all stem from an adult woman who had mild COVID-19 (a few samples of this study predate the infection). Cell type and time point are not known.

This rearrangement joins TRBV20-1 to TRBJ1-1, with D perhaps matching TRBD1 (5 bases). The germline V gene encodes CDR1 DFQATT and CDR2 SNEGSKA (reference sequence). The V and J ends lost 6 bases and 6 bases respectively, with 23 bases between them. The CDR3 covers 15 residues. CDR3 in amino acids: CSATPHRGFGAEAFF. The CDR3 region has the DNA TGCAGTGCCACGCCCCACCGGGGGTTCGGCGCTGAAGCTTTCTTT.

This clonotype showed up just a few times. V usage is TRBV30 and J usage is TRBJ2-2; 11 nucleotides line up with TRBD2. This CDR3 is 15 amino acids long. Per the germline V gene, CDR1 is GTSNPN and CDR2 is SVGIG (reference sequence). With 3 bases clipped from V and 6 bases from J, the junction kept 6 bases outside the gene matches. CDR3 nucleotides: TGTGCCTGGAGCCTAGCGGGAGGAGGGTCCGGGGAGCTGTTTTTT. Its protein is CAWSLAGGGSGELFF.

The chain links TRBV7-2 to TRBJ2-5; 8 nucleotides agree with TRBD2. The CDR3 is 15 amino acids. CDR1 and CDR2 from the germline V gene are SGHTA and FQGNSA. Losses at the gene ends were 6 bases for V and 5 bases for J; bases not matched to a gene: 11. Here the CDR3 DNA reads TGTGCCAGCAGGGCCAGCGGGAGCGGGCGGGAGACCCAGTACTTC. This codes for CASRASGSGRETQYF.

V is TRBV20-1 and J is TRBJ2-3; the D gene is possibly TRBD1 (7 bases). Germline assignment: CDR1 DFQATT and CDR2 SNEGSKA (reference sequence). This CDR3 is 17 amino acids long. Trimming left V 1 base short and J 2 bases short, with 19 bases between. This CDR3 is CSARAAGGRGITDTQYF. The CDR3 nucleotides are TGCAGTGCTAGAGCGGCCGGGGGCAGGGGGATCACAGATACGCAGTATTTT.

The CDR3 DNA sequence: TGTGCCAGCAGCCTGAACCGACAGGGGGCAGAAGGTGAGCAGTTCTTC. Amino acids: CASSLNRQGAEGEQFF. The gene calls are TRBV7-2 and TRBJ2-1; TRBD1 matches at 10 bases. With V trimmed by 5 bases and J by 9 bases, 13 bases remained unmatched. This CDR3 has 16 residues. CDR1 SGHTA and CDR2 FQGNSA come from the germline V gene.

V usage is TRBV20-1 and J usage is TRBJ1-3, with 7 bases matching TRBD1. V trimming: 6 bases; J trimming: 3 bases; junction bases outside the gene matches: 5. This CDR3 is built from 13 residues. Germline V CDR1 and CDR2: DFQATT, SNEGSKA (reference sequence). The CDR3 protein is CSAPQGGGNTIYF. CDR3 bases: TGCAGTGCCCCGCAGGGGGGTGGAAACACCATATATTTT.

V usage is TRBV4-3 and J usage is TRBJ1-2; D unresolved. Germline V gene lookup returns CDR1 LGHNA and CDR2 YSLEER. The length of the CDR3 is 14 residues. The germline V and J ends were trimmed by 0 bases and 4 bases, with 9 bases remaining between them. The CDR3 here is CASSQDLGSYGYTF. CDR3 sequence (DNA): TGCGCCAGCAGCCAAGATTTGGGGAGCTATGGCTACACCTTC.

This clonotype came up a few times. In nucleotides, the CDR3 is TGCAGTGCCCGAACTAGCGGGAGAGCCTACGAGCAGTACTTC. It encodes CSARTSGRAYEQYF. The J gene is TRBJ2-7, the V gene TRBV20-1; 11 nucleotides align to TRBD2. The J segment lost 2 bases and the V segment lost 6 bases, leaving 6 bases of the junction unmatched. From germline, CDR1 is DFQATT and CDR2 SNEGSKA (reference sequence). The CDR3 has 14 residues.

The genes are TRBV5-1 and TRBJ1-1; TRBD1 is a possible D gene (6 bases). CDR1 and CDR2 from the germline V gene are SGHRS and YFSETQ. V shed 3 bases and J shed 3 bases, with 15 bases lying between them. The CDR3 loop spans 15 amino acids. The CDR3 region has the DNA TGCGCCAGCAGCTCATTCAGGGGTTCGGACACTGAAGCTTTCTTT. Protein product: CASSSFRGSDTEAFF.

V gene TRBV30 combines with J gene TRBJ1-3; D not certain. This CDR3 is 13 amino acids long. Germline V CDR1 and CDR2: GTSNPN, SVGIG (reference sequence). The V gene lost 4 bases and the J gene lost 0 bases, with 7 bases spanning the gap. The CDR3 loop is CAWNSFSGNTIYF. CDR3 DNA sequence: TGTGCCTGGAACAGCTTCTCTGGAAACACCATATATTTT.

This rearrangement joins TRBV7-9 to TRBJ2-7; maybe TRBD2 (5 bases). V gave up 5 bases and J gave up 7 bases, with 12 bases separating them. CDR3 length equals 12 residues. Germline values: CDR1 SEHNR, CDR2 FQNEAQ (reference sequence). The CDR3 here is CASSRTEGEQYF. The CDR3 DNA follows: TGTGCCAGCAGCCGGACCGAGGGAGAGCAGTACTTC.

The chain uses TRBV20-1 and TRBJ2-3, with 7 bases fitting TRBD1. The CDR3 runs 14 residues. Trimming took 4 bases from V and 4 from J; bases not matched to a gene: 8. Germline V gives CDR1 DFQATT, CDR2 SNEGSKA (reference sequence). The CDR3 region has the DNA TGCAGTGCTATACGGGACAGATTGGCAGATACGCAGTATTTT. This encodes CSAIRDRLADTQYF.

The genes are TRBV7-6 and TRBJ2-1; 12 bases align to TRBD2. This CDR3 is built from 18 residues. Germline CDR1 SGHVS, CDR2 FNYEAQ. V lost 2 bases to trimming and J lost 5 bases; unmatched junction nucleotides: 10. CDR3 nucleotides: TGTGCCAGCAGCTTATACAACCTACTAGCGGGGGGAAACAATGAGCAGTTCTTC. Encoded protein: CASSLYNLLAGGNNEQFF.

The rearrangement uses TRBV20-1 and TRBJ2-3, with D tentatively TRBD2 (6 bases). V dropped 0 bases and J dropped 0 bases, with 13 bases sitting between them. Looked up from germline, CDR1 is DFQATT and CDR2 is SNEGSKA (reference sequence). The CDR3 covers 16 residues. The CDR3, as DNA: TGCAGTGCTAGAGAACAAGCGGGCACGAGCACAGATACGCAGTATTTT. Translation: CSAREQAGTSTDTQYF.

The chain uses TRBV20-1 and TRBJ1-5; D is perhaps TRBD1 (6 bases). CDR3 length: 16 amino acids. Trimming removed 5 bases from V and 0 bases from J, with 17 bases in between. Per germline, CDR1 DFQATT and CDR2 SNEGSKA (reference sequence). Here the CDR3 reads CSAAPSGVYSNQPQHF. The CDR3 region has the DNA TGCAGTGCTGCCCCTTCAGGGGTTTATAGCAATCAGCCCCAGCATTTT.

This clonotype has only a few counts. The chain recombines TRBV18 with TRBJ2-6, with 7 bases aligning to TRBD1. Germline V gene sequence: CDR1 KGHSH, CDR2 LQKENI. Trimming cost V 3 bases and J 0 bases; bases outside gene matches: 14. CDR3 length equals 20 residues. The CDR3 sequence is CASSPTGTAFGSSGANVLTF. CDR3 coding DNA: TGTGCCAGCTCACCCACCGGGACAGCCTTTGGGAGCTCTGGGGCCAACGTCCTGACTTTC.

This clonotype was seen only a few times. The J gene is TRBJ2-1, the V gene TRBV6-5; 8 bases line up with TRBD2. The length of the CDR3 is 14 residues. Germline CDR1 reads MNHEY; CDR2 reads SVGAGI. J lost 8 bases, V lost 6 bases, and 9 bases had no gene match. CDR3 loop: CASRTDLAGHEQFF. CDR3 DNA sequence: TGTGCCAGCAGAACCGATCTAGCGGGCCATGAGCAGTTCTTC.

This clonotype was recorded a few times. The V and J genes are TRBV20-1 and TRBJ2-1; weak D call: TRBD2 (5 bases). Germline V gene sequence: CDR1 DFQATT, CDR2 SNEGSKA (reference sequence). V lost 0 bases to trimming and J lost 7 bases, with 19 bases between them. This CDR3 has 16 residues. In nucleotides, the CDR3 is TGCAGTGCTAGAGATTCTTTAGGCGGGCGAGTTAATGAGCAGTTCTTC. This gives the protein CSARDSLGGRVNEQFF.

This clonotype was seen only a few times. The V call is TRBV12-3 or TRBV12-4, the J call TRBJ1-3; no clear D gene. Trimming took 2 bases from V and 0 from J, leaving 11 bases between them. This CDR3 has 16 residues. CDR3 protein: CASSLFSAGSGNTIYF. The CDR3 DNA follows: TGTGCCAGCAGTTTATTCTCCGCAGGCTCTGGAAACACCATATATTTT.